This TCR beta chain was observed in a study of T cell responses to AZD1222 COVID-19 vaccine. General observations from the study: Reportedly, nearly half of unique spike TCRs recognized epitopes outside B.1.351/B.1.1.7 mutations. After the peak T cell response, and only then, were repertoires sampled. Donors were chiefly white British, with a greater number of females, and clonal diversity was perhaps underestimated.

The CDR3 has 16 residues. Losses at the gene ends were 4 bases for V and 3 bases for J; bases not matched to a gene: 11. CDR1 is SEHNR, CDR2 FQNEAQ, per germline (reference sequence). Regarding this clone: Its target is unknown.

Only in-frame clones appear in the TCRdb table, and some are missing; sequencing was by immunoSEQ multiplex PCR. The sample holds over 130,000 clones, 80% to 90% seen once. The J gene is TRBJ2-7, the V gene TRBV7-9, with TRBD1 matching over 8 bases. The sample consisted of peripheral blood, taken on day 0 of AZD1222 vaccination. The sequence derives from an adult in good health. Here the CDR3 reads CASSSPPDRASYEQYF. CDR3 nucleotides: TGTGCCAGCAGCTCGCCACCGGACAGGGCGAGCTACGAGCAGTACTTC.